This TCR beta chain was recovered during a study of blood T cell repertoires in COVID-19. Study-level background: Both acute and convalescent COVID-19 samples were obtained from the United States, Italy and Spain. Sources were T cells, B-cell-depleted T cells, or PBMCs; the material itself was cDNA or gDNA.

This clone was observed a handful of times. Seattle cases were enrolled at active infection and followed longitudinally. In the source study's methods: From reference gene primer amplification, estimates of nucleated cell counts were derived. TCRdb keeps only in-frame clones here, not all; method: immunoSEQ multiplex PCR. The V and J calls and the clone size are those of that table, but D and trimming were determined from the DNA. The sample has about 140,000 clones, around 89% seen once; the top ten hold roughly 2.5%. Germline CDR1 is SNHLY and CDR2 is FYNNEI. This CDR3 spans 13 amino acids. Trimming left V 4 bases short and J 6 bases short, with 9 bases between.

This clonotype was sampled from a human donor with COVID-19, enrolled during active disease. The donor label of this sample is uncertain. Sequenced material: peripheral blood. The genes are TRBV2 and TRBJ1-4; D not certain. The DNA for the CDR3 is TGTGCCAGCAGTGTGTCCTTAGATGAAAAACTGTTTTTT. It codes for CASSVSLDEKLFF.